The sequence of this T cell receptor (beta chain) was determined in a study of CD8 T cells in Susac syndrome. Random-hexamer reverse transcription was applied to roughly 0.5 to 1 ug RNA. TCRdb recomputed calls from the immunoSEQ multiplex PCR reads with MiXCR, one row per CDR3 protein. In the table there are 200,000 or so distinct CDR3 sequences, more than 85% of which are singletons. The TCR was taken from a human donor with Susac syndrome. Sequencing was done on a sample of CD8+ T cells from PBMCs.

In nucleotides, the CDR3 is TGTGCCACCAGCAGAGATTTCGCGTTCGCCTACGAGCAGTACTTC. Its protein is CATSRDFAFAYEQYF. The genes are TRBV15 and TRBJ2-7; no firm D call. Trimming stripped 0 bases from V and 2 bases from J, with 11 bases between. The CDR3 spans 15 residues. The germline CDR1 and CDR2 sequences are LNHNV and YYDKDF (reference sequence).